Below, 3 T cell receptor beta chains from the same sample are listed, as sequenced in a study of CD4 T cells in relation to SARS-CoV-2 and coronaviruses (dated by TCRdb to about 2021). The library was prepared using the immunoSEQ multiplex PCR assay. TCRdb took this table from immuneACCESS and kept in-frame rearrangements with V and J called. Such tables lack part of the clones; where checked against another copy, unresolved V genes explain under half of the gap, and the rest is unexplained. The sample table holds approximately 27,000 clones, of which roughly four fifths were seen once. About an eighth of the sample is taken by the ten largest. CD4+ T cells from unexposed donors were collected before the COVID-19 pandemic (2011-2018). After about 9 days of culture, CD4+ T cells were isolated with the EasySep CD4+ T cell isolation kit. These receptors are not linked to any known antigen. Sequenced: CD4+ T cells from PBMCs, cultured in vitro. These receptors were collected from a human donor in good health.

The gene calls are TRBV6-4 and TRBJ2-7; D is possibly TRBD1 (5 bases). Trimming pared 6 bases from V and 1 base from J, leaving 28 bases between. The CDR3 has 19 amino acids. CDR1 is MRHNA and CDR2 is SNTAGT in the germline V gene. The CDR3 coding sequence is TGTGCCAGCAGGCGGCTGTGGGGCAGGCGAAGGTTCGTATCCTACGAGCAGTACTTC. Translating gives CASRRLWGRRRFVSYEQYF.

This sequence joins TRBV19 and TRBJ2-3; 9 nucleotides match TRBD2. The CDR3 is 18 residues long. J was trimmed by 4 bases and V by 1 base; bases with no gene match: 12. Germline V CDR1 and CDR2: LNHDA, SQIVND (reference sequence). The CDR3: CASSIGGGLAGWADTQYF. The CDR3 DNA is TGTGCCAGTAGTATAGGAGGGGGGCTAGCGGGGTGGGCAGATACGCAGTATTTT.

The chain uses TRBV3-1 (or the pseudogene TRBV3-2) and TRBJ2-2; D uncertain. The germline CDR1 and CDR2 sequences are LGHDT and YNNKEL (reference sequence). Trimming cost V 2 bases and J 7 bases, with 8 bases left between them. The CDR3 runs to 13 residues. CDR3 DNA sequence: TGTGCCAGCAGCCAAAACTACGACGGGGAGCTGTTTTTT. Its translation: CASSQNYDGELFF.